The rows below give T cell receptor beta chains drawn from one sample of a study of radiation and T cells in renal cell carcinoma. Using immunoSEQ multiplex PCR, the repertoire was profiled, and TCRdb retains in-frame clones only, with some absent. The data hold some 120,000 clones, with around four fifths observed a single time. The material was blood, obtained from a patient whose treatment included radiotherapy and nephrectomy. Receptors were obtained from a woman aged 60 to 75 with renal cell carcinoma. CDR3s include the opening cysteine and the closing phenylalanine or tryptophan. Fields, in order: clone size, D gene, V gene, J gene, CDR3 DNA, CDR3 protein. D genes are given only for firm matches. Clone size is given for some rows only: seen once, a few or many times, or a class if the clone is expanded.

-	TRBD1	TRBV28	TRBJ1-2	TGTGCCAGCAGTGGACAGGGAATACGTGGCTACACCTTC	CASSGQGIRGYTF
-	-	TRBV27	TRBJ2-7	TGTGCCAGCAGCCCGGGGAGTACCCACTACGAGCAGTACTTC	CASSPGSTHYEQYF
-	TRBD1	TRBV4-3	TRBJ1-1	TGCGCCAGCAGCTTTAGACAGGGCTTCAACACTGAAGCTTTCTTT	CASSFRQGFNTEAFF
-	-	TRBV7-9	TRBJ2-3	TGTGCCAGCAGCCCCGAGACAGATACGCAGTATTTT	CASSPETDTQYF
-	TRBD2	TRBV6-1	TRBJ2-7	TGTGCCAGCAGTGAATGGGGGGGGGCCTACGAGCAGTACTTC	CASSEWGGAYEQYF
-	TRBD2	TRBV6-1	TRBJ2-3	TGTGCCAGTAGGATGACGGGACTAATCACAGATACGCAGTATTTT	CASRMTGLITDTQYF
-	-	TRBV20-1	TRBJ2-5	TGCAGAGCTGGGGGGTGGGAGACCCAGTACTTC	CRAGGWETQYF
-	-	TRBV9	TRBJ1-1	TGTGCCAGCAGCGTAAGTAGGAACACTGAAGCTTTCTTT	CASSVSRNTEAFF
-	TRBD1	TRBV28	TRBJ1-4	TGTGCCAGCAGTCTCACATCATGGACAGGGGGCGGTGAAAAACTGTTTTTT	CASSLTSWTGGGEKLFF
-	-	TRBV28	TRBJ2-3	TGTGCCAGCAGTAGGACCGGGACTTCTGACACAGATACGCAGTATTTT	CASSRTGTSDTDTQYF
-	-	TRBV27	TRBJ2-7	TGTGCCAGCACTGAAAGCCGCTCCACCTACGAGCAGTACTTC	CASTESRSTYEQYF
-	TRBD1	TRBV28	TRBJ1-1	TGTGCCAGCAGGCCGGGACAGGGGGTCACTGAAGCTTTCTTT	CASRPGQGVTEAFF
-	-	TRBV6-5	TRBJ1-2	TGTGCCAGCCGGCGGGGGGCCGAGGGCTACACCTTC	CASRRGAEGYTF
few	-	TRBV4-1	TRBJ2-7	TGCGCCAGCAGCCAAGTCCCGACAGCTGGCGACGAGCAGTACTTC	CASSQVPTAGDEQYF
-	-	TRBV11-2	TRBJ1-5	TGTGCCAGCAGCTTAGACGCCTCTCTCGGGAATCAGCCCCAGCATTTT	CASSLDASLGNQPQHF
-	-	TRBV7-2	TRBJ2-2	TGTGCCAGCAGCTTAGGCGGCACCGGGGAGCTGTTTTTT	CASSLGGTGELFF
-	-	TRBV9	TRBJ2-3	TGTGCCAGCAGCGTAGATTCCGATACGCAGTATTTT	CASSVDSDTQYF
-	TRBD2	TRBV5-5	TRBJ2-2	TGTGCCAGCAGCTCCGTCCCGGGGACTAGCGGAGGCGGGACCGGGGAGCTGTTTTTT	CASSSVPGTSGGGTGELFF